One and the same sample provided the 10 T cell receptor beta chains below, sequenced in a study of cytomegalovirus exposure and HLA in healthy donors (dated by TCRdb to 2016 to 2017). The library was obtained by the immunoSEQ multiplex PCR assay. For the multiplex PCR, a mixture combining 60 forward primers for TCR Vbeta segments and 13 reverse primers for TCR Jbeta segments was used. TCRdb limited this immuneACCESS table to in-frame rearrangements with V and J called. A share of clones is missing; checked studies link under half to unresolved V genes, and the rest is unexplained. This sample's records show around 150,000 clones. The ten most abundant clones make up 1% to 1.5% of the sample. The material sequenced was PBMCs. All receptors come from a woman aged 55 to 70 in good health and CMV-seronegative.

This chain joins TRBV18 and TRBJ2-2; possibly TRBD2 for D (5 bases). The germline CDR1 and CDR2 sequences are KGHSH and LQKENI. The CDR3 consists of 17 residues. Between the trimmed V and J ends, which lost 6 bases and 5 bases, there was a span of 22 bases. CDR3 coding DNA: TGTGCCAGCTCTCTCCTCCCCGGGATGGGCCGGACCGGGGAGCTGTTTTTT. Amino acids: CASSLLPGMGRTGELFF. Variable domain in full (rest from reference TRBV18 and TRBJ2-2): NAGVMQNPRHLVRRRGQEARLRCSPMKGHSHVYWYRQLPEEGLKFMVYLQKENIIDESGMPKERFSAEFPKEGPSILRIQQVVRGDSAAYFCASSLLPGMGRTGELFFGEGSRLTVL.

The chain is built from TRBV27 and TRBJ1-2; D might be TRBD1 (5 bases). CDR1 and CDR2 (germline): MNHEY, SMNVEV (reference sequence). This CDR3 has 15 residues. Trimming cost V 4 bases and J 3 bases, with 15 bases left between them. The CDR3 DNA reads TGTGCCAGCAGTTCCCTGGGGGGATCGCACTATGGCTACACCTTC. Translated: CASSSLGGSHYGYTF.

V is TRBV11-2 and J is TRBJ2-2, with D perhaps matching TRBD1 (5 bases). This CDR3 is 15 amino acids long. The germline CDR1 and CDR2 sequences are SGHAT and FQNNGV. Trimming removed 0 bases at V and 5 bases at J, with 10 bases between. CDR3 amino acids: CASSLDRGKTGELFF. The DNA for the CDR3 is TGTGCCAGCAGCTTAGATAGGGGAAAAACCGGGGAGCTGTTTTTT.

J is TRBJ2-2 and V is TRBV5-6, with 11 bases fitting TRBD1. The CDR3 sequence is 14 residues long. The trim removed 6 bases at V and 6 bases at J, leaving 4 bases unmatched. Germline CDR1 and CDR2: SGHDT and YYEEEE. The CDR3 is CASIRDRGAGELFF. CDR3 sequence (DNA): TGTGCCAGCATACGGGACAGGGGGGCCGGGGAGCTGTTTTTT.

The chain joins TRBV5-1 to TRBJ1-1; D unclear. Trimming removed 3 bases from V and 3 bases from J, with 12 bases in between. CDR1 is SGHRS and CDR2 is YFSETQ in the germline V gene. The CDR3 contains 14 residues. The CDR3 DNA is TGCGCCAGCAGCTCTATAGTACGGGACACTGAAGCTTTCTTT. Its protein product is CASSSIVRDTEAFF.

The rearrangement uses TRBV5-1 and TRBJ1-6; no clear D gene. From germline, CDR1 is SGHRS and CDR2 YFSETQ. Trimming removed 0 bases from V and 0 bases from J, with 13 bases in between. This CDR3 is 18 amino acids long. CDR3 in amino acids: CASSLAPIQSSYNSPLHF. The CDR3 DNA follows: TGCGCCAGCAGCTTGGCTCCAATACAGAGCTCCTATAATTCACCCCTCCACTTT.

This rearrangement joins TRBV27 to TRBJ2-2; 11 bases map to TRBD1. Germline V gives CDR1 MNHEY, CDR2 SMNVEV (reference sequence). The CDR3 has 17 amino acids. With 5 bases clipped from V and 5 bases from J, the junction kept 10 bases outside the gene matches. CDR3 coding DNA: TGTGCCAGCAGTCTCGGACAGGGGGCAAGATGGACCGGGGAGCTGTTTTTT. Translating it yields CASSLGQGARWTGELFF.

This CDR3 is CASSVRQATSGNTIYF. CDR3 in DNA: TGTGCCAGCAGCGTTCGACAGGCGACCTCTGGAAACACCATATATTTT. The J gene is TRBJ1-3, the V gene TRBV7-9; possible D gene TRBD1, 6 bases. Trimming pared 5 bases from V and 0 bases from J, leaving 14 bases between. CDR1 and CDR2 from the germline V gene are SEHNR and FQNEAQ (reference sequence). The CDR3 runs 16 residues. The variable domain in full, completed from reference TRBV7-9 and TRBJ1-3, reads DTGVSQNPRHKITKRGQNVTFRCDPISEHNRLYWYRQTLGQGPEFLTYFQNEAQLEKSRLLSDRFSAERPKGSFSTLEIQRTEQGDSAMYLCASSVRQATSGNTIYFGEGSWLTVV.

The chain recombines TRBV6-6 with TRBJ1-4, with no clear D. The germline V and J ends were trimmed by 2 bases and 5 bases, with 6 bases remaining between them. Germline CDR1 and CDR2: MNHNY and SVGAGI (reference sequence). CDR3 length equals 13 residues. The CDR3 is CASSYVENEKLFF. CDR3 DNA sequence: TGTGCCAGCAGTTACGTTGAGAATGAAAAACTGTTTTTT.

J is TRBJ1-1 and V is TRBV5-5; TRBD1 agrees at 7 bases. Per the germline V gene, CDR1 is SGHKS and CDR2 is YYEKEE (reference sequence). This CDR3 spans 13 amino acids. The V segment lost 4 bases and the J segment 0 bases; nucleotides outside the gene matches: 0. The CDR3 nucleotides read TGTGCCAGCAGCGGGACAGTGAACACTGAAGCTTTCTTT. It yields the protein CASSGTVNTEAFF.